This entry lists 18 T cell receptor beta chains sequenced from one sample in a study of cytomegalovirus exposure and HLA in healthy donors. PCR was performed using 60 Vbeta and 13 Jbeta primers. Repertoires were generated with immunoSEQ multiplex PCR, while TCRdb's copy carries only in-frame clones and drops some. The sample gives over 150,000 clones, 75% to 85% of which show up once; under 15% is in the top ten. Sequencing was done on a sample of PBMCs. These receptors all come from a woman between 50 and 59 years old in good health and CMV-seropositive.

The rearrangement uses TRBV5-6 and TRBJ1-1, with TRBD1 matching over 7 bases. Per the germline V gene, CDR1 is SGHDT and CDR2 is YYEEEE. The CDR3 contains 12 residues. The V gene end was trimmed by 5 bases and the J gene end by 8 bases; junction bases not matched to a gene: 6. The CDR3 DNA follows: TGTGCCAGCAGTCCACAGGGGACCGAAGCTTTCTTT. It yields the protein CASSPQGTEAFF.

The rearrangement uses TRBV6-1 and TRBJ2-5; perhaps TRBD2 as D (6 bases). V was trimmed by 10 bases and J by 5 bases, leaving 11 bases between them. The CDR3 has 11 residues. Germline V gene lookup returns CDR1 MNHNS and CDR2 SASEGT. Here the CDR3 reads CATGVGETQYF. Here the CDR3 DNA reads TGTGCCACGGGGGTTGGGGAGACCCAGTACTTC.

The chain joins TRBV11-2 to TRBJ1-1; a weak D match, TRBD1 (6 bases). Deletions cut 5 bases from V and 5 bases from J, with 15 bases between. This CDR3 is built from 14 residues. Germline loops: CDR1 SGHAT, CDR2 FQNNGV. The CDR3 is CASSADSQKTEAFF. Here the CDR3 DNA reads TGTGCCAGCAGCGCGGACAGCCAGAAAACTGAAGCTTTCTTT.

This chain connects TRBV6-1 to TRBJ1-5, with 8 bases fitting TRBD1. Germline CDR1 MNHNS, CDR2 SASEGT. V lost 8 bases to trimming and J lost 4 bases; unmatched junction nucleotides: 10. The CDR3 extends over 15 amino acids. The CDR3 loop reads CASEFATGDNQPQHF. CDR3 nucleotide sequence: TGTGCCAGCGAATTCGCGACAGGGGATAATCAGCCCCAGCATTTT.

The rearrangement links TRBV19 to TRBJ2-7, with a tentative D call TRBD1 (7 bases). V shed 4 bases and J shed 3 bases, with 16 bases lying between them. This CDR3 has 15 amino acids. Germline lookup yields CDR1 LNHDA and CDR2 SQIVND (reference sequence). In DNA form, the CDR3 reads TGTGCCAGTAGTACAACAGGGGACTCCATCTACGAGCAGTACTTC. Protein: CASSTTGDSIYEQYF. Looking up the rest from reference TRBV19 and TRBJ2-7 gives the full variable domain: DGGITQSPKYLFRKEGQNVTLSCEQNLNHDAMYWYRQDPGQGLRLIYYSQIVNDFQKGDIAEGYSVSREKKESFPLTVTSAQKNPTAFYLCASSTTGDSIYEQYFGPGTRLTVT.

The rearrangement joins TRBV5-4 to TRBJ2-2; weak D call: TRBD2 (5 bases). Trimming stripped 3 bases from V and 0 bases from J, with 12 bases between. The CDR3 sequence is 16 residues long. From germline, CDR1 is SGHNT and CDR2 YYREEE (reference sequence). CDR3 sequence: CASSSRGPPNTGELFF. CDR3 in DNA: TGTGCCAGCAGCTCCCGGGGTCCCCCGAACACCGGGGAGCTGTTTTTT.

The rearrangement joins TRBV21-1 to TRBJ1-6; TRBD1, the D gene given by the table, was not confirmed from the DNA. TRBV21-1 is listed as a pseudogene. This CDR3 is 20 amino acids long. CDR3 nucleotides: TGTGCCAGCAGCAAAGATGACAGTGGACCACTGTTGTCCTATAATTCACCCCTCCACTTT. Residues: CASSKDDSGPLLSYNSPLHF.

J is TRBJ1-5 and V is TRBV25-1; D remains ambiguous. This CDR3 has 14 residues. The germline V and J ends were trimmed by 5 bases and 4 bases, with 12 bases remaining between them. The germline V gene has CDR1 MGHDK and CDR2 SYGVNS. The CDR3 DNA sequence: TGTGCCAGCAGTCCAGGAGGGAGTAATCAGCCCCAGCATTTT. Amino acid sequence: CASSPGGSNQPQHF. The full variable domain, its missing parts supplied by reference TRBV25-1 and TRBJ1-5, is EADIYQTPRYLVIGTGKKITLECSQTMGHDKMYWYQQDPGMELHLIHYSYGVNSTEKGDLSSESTVSRIRTEHFPLTLESARPSHTSQYLCASSPGGSNQPQHFGDGTRLSIL.

The gene calls are TRBV2 and TRBJ2-7; tentatively, D is TRBD1 (6 bases). The length of the CDR3 is 16 residues. Germline CDR1 SNHLY, CDR2 FYNNEI. V dropped 2 bases and J dropped 5 bases, with 19 bases sitting between them. CDR3 coding DNA: TGTGCCAGCAGTGAATCTCGGACAGAGATTTACCACGAGCAGTACTTC. It specifies CASSESRTEIYHEQYF.

This chain uses TRBV12-5 with TRBJ1-6; 10 nucleotides align to TRBD1. V lost 6 bases, J lost 3 bases, and 5 bases stayed unmatched. There are 16 residues in the CDR3. Looked up from germline, CDR1 is LGHNT and CDR2 is FRNRAP. The CDR3 loop is CASGTGTGVYNSPLHF. The CDR3 coding sequence is TGTGCTAGTGGCACAGGGACAGGGGTCTATAATTCACCCCTCCACTTT.

This clone has just a few counts. This chain uses TRBV15 with TRBJ2-5; 9 bases map to TRBD2. Trimming took 1 base from V and 4 from J; bases not matched to a gene: 13. This CDR3 spans 18 amino acids. From germline, CDR1 is LNHNV and CDR2 YYDKDF (reference sequence). CDR3 residues: CATSRGGSSGGGIETQYF. CDR3 bases: TGTGCCACCAGCAGAGGCGGCAGTAGCGGGGGAGGAATAGAGACCCAGTACTTC.

The rearrangement links TRBV7-9 to TRBJ2-3; TRBD2 matches at 7 bases. Losses at the gene ends were 3 bases for V and 5 bases for J; bases not matched to a gene: 5. CDR3 size: 14 residues. Per the germline V gene, CDR1 is SEHNR and CDR2 is FQNEAQ (reference sequence). DNA of the CDR3: TGTGCCAGCAGCTTGGCTAGCGGAGGAGATACGCAGTATTTT. Protein sequence: CASSLASGGDTQYF.

The count of this clone is one. The chain links TRBV2 to TRBJ1-5; a possible D gene is TRBD1 (6 bases). The CDR3 contains 15 residues. The germline V and J ends were trimmed by 2 bases and 7 bases, with 15 bases remaining between them. Germline lookup yields CDR1 SNHLY and CDR2 FYNNEI. The CDR3 DNA reads as TGTGCCAGCAGTGAAACTAGGACAGTTACCCAGCCCCAGCATTTT. Residues: CASSETRTVTQPQHF.

This clone has just one count. The gene calls are TRBV5-4 and TRBJ2-5, with TRBD1 matching over 7 bases. The CDR3 consists of 16 residues. V dropped 2 bases and J dropped 1; count of bases not matched to a gene: 8. In germline, CDR1 is SGHNT, CDR2 YYREEE (reference sequence). Here the CDR3 reads CASSLSRRGTQETQYF. The CDR3, as DNA: TGTGCCAGCAGCTTATCCCGCAGGGGGACCCAAGAGACCCAGTACTTC. Together with reference TRBV5-4 and TRBJ2-5, the CDR3 gives the full variable domain: ETGVTQSPTHLIKTRGQQVTLRCSSQSGHNTVSWYQQALGQGPQFIFQYYREEENGRGNFPPRFSGLQFPNYSSELNVNALELDDSALYLCASSLSRRGTQETQYFGPGTRLLVL.

V usage is TRBV6-1 and J usage is TRBJ1-5, with 8 bases aligning to TRBD1. V lost 6 bases, J lost 5 bases, and 9 bases stayed unmatched. The germline gives CDR1 MNHNS, CDR2 SASEGT. The CDR3 totals 15 residues. CDR3 loop: CASRATGDLYQPQHF. As DNA, the CDR3 is TGTGCCAGCAGGGCGACAGGGGATTTGTATCAGCCCCAGCATTTT.

This clone was observed a handful of times. This sequence joins TRBV5-4 and TRBJ2-7; 7 bases are a match to TRBD2. The CDR3 has 16 amino acids. CDR1 is SGHNT, CDR2 YYREEE, per germline (reference sequence). J was trimmed by 5 bases and V by 1 base; bases with no gene match: 12. CDR3 in amino acids: CASSLRVRAGEDEQYF. The DNA for the CDR3 is TGTGCCAGCAGCTTGAGGGTAAGGGCGGGGGAGGACGAGCAGTACTTC.

This clone was picked up one time. V is TRBV10-3 and J is TRBJ2-6; D might be TRBD1 (5 bases). With 2 bases removed from V and 0 bases from J, the gap between germline ends came to 11 bases. This CDR3 contains 17 residues. Germline V CDR1 and CDR2: ENHRY, SYGVKD. The CDR3 DNA sequence: TGTGCCATCAGTGAGGGGGCAACAGGCTCTGGGGCCAACGTCCTGACTTTC. Translated, it gives CAISEGATGSGANVLTF.

The chain recombines TRBV5-1 with TRBJ2-5; D gene unclear. In germline, CDR1 is SGHRS, CDR2 YFSETQ. The CDR3 runs 14 residues. V lost 0 bases to trimming and J lost 1 base, with 7 bases between them. The CDR3 here is CASSLVGFQETQYF. Here the CDR3 DNA reads TGCGCCAGCAGCTTGGTCGGGTTCCAAGAGACCCAGTACTTC.